The present entry profiles one T cell receptor beta chain with its context. The source of the sample is a study of blood T cell repertoires in COVID-19. Study-wide context: The study drew acute and convalescent COVID-19 samples from the United States, Italy and Spain. In each case, the material was cDNA or gDNA derived from T cells, B-cell-depleted T cells, or PBMCs.

Looked up from germline, CDR1 is SNHLY and CDR2 is FYNNEI. CDR3 length: 15 amino acids. With 3 bases removed from V and 7 bases from J, the gap between germline ends came to 15 bases. In the source study's methods: Cell counts per sample came from amplifying reference gene primers. The protocol was immunoSEQ multiplex PCR, while the TCRdb copy is restricted to in-frame clones and leaves out a portion. V and J calls and clone size are as listed in that table; D and trimming were resolved from the DNA. The repertoire consists of 150,000 to 200,000 clones, with approximately 91% occurring once and the leading ten covering 2.1%.

This chain uses TRBV2 with TRBJ1-4, with a possible D match to TRBD1 (6 bases). The sample taken for sequencing was peripheral blood. This TCR was sampled from a man between 65 and 85 years old with active or convalescent COVID-19. The CDR3 DNA follows: TGTGCCAGCAGTGACCCAGGGGATGTTGCTGAAAAACTGTTTTTT. It translates to CASSDPGDVAEKLFF. The entire variable domain, with the rest obtained from reference TRBV2 and TRBJ1-4, is as follows: EPEVTQTPSHQVTQMGQEVILRCVPISNHLYFYWYRQILGQKVEFLVSFYNNEISEKSEIFDDQFSVERPDGSNFTLKIRSTKLEDSAMYFCASSDPGDVAEKLFFGSGTQLSVL.